The clone carrying this T cell receptor (beta chain) has only one observation. Its antigen is not known. The assay was immunoSEQ multiplex PCR, and TCRdb's table has in-frame clones only and misses some. The sample lists about 28,000 clones; around four fifths were seen once. From germline, CDR1 is MNHEY and CDR2 SMNVEV (reference sequence). The CDR3 extends over 14 amino acids. V shed 5 bases and J 2 bases; nucleotides not matched to a gene: 4. This entry comes from a study of OX40 agonist ivuxolimab in advanced cancers. For the study at large: Participants, 82.7% male, averaged approximately 56 years of age, ranging from 23 to 79. Three patients, one with hepatocellular carcinoma and two with cutaneous melanoma, responded partially. Findings of the study overall: Among the least clonally expanded were partial responders at 0.1-3.0 mg/kg. Still undetermined is the antigen specificity of the expanded peripheral T cells.

Sequencing used CD4+ or CD8+ T cells sorted from blood, obtained in a trial of the OX40 agonist ivuxolimab. The rearrangement joins TRBV27 to TRBJ2-7, with 9 bases fitting TRBD1. This TCR derives from an adult with an advanced solid tumor such as melanoma, head and neck, liver or kidney cancer. CDR3 sequence reads: CASSPGTGPYEQYF. The CDR3 DNA reads TGTGCCAGCAGTCCAGGGACAGGGCCCTACGAGCAGTACTTC.